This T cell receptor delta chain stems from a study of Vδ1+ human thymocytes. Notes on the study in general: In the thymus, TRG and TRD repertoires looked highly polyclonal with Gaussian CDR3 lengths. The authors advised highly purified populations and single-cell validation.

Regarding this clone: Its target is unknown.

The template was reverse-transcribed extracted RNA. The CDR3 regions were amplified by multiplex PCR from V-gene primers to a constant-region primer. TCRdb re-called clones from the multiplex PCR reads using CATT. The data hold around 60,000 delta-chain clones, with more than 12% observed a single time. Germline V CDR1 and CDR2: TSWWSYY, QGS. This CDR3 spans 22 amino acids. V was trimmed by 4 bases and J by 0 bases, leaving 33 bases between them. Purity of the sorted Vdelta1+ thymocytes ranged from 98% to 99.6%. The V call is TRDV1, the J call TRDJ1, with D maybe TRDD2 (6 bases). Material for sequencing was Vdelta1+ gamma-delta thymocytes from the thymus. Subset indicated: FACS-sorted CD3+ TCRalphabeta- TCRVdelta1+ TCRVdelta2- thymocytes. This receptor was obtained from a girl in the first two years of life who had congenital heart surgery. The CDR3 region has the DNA TGTGCTCTTGGGGGGTTCCTATTTCTAGGGATCGGGGGCCAGCCGTACACCGATAAACTCATCTTT. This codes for CALGGFLFLGIGGQPYTDKLIF.